The 31 T cell receptor beta chains reported below all come from one sample, sequenced in a study of beta chain features in type 1 diabetes. As every portion of the isolated RNA was reverse transcribed, the sequencing read expressed TCRB transcripts. The table came from immunoSEQ multiplex PCR; TCRdb's copy has only in-frame clones and leaves some out. The table shows about 180,000 clones, with approximately 13% occurring only once. The specimen was central memory CD4+ T cells from blood. The receptors derive from a woman aged 18-29 years in good health.

The chain is built from TRBV11-2 and TRBJ2-7; D gene ambiguous. Trimming left V 3 bases short and J 2 bases short, with 2 bases between. The CDR3 extends over 11 amino acids. Germline V gives CDR1 SGHAT, CDR2 FQNNGV. This chain's CDR3 is CASSFTYEQYF. As DNA, the CDR3 is TGTGCCAGCAGCTTCACCTACGAGCAGTACTTC.

This clone was found a few times. This chain uses TRBV5-1 with TRBJ2-7, with D perhaps matching TRBD2 (6 bases). This CDR3 region has 16 residues. The V end was cut by 4 bases, the J end by 5 bases, with 22 bases between. Germline CDR1 SGHRS, CDR2 YFSETQ. The CDR3 spells CASSREQGGKVNEQYF. CDR3 DNA sequence: TGCGCCAGCAGCCGGGAACAAGGCGGGAAGGTAAACGAGCAGTACTTC.

Only a few counts were recorded for this clone. The chain joins TRBV6-1 to TRBJ2-5; TRBD2 is a possible D gene (5 bases). Deletions cut 0 bases from V and 1 base from J, with 9 bases between. The CDR3 runs 15 residues. Germline V gene sequence: CDR1 MNHNS, CDR2 SASEGT. Here the CDR3 DNA reads TGTGCCAGCAGTGAAGCGCGGGCTTTCCAAGAGACCCAGTACTTC. Its translation: CASSEARAFQETQYF.

As concerns this clone: Different DNA sequences within this sample yield the same CDR3. The CDR3 here is CASSLAVSYEQYF. In DNA form, the CDR3 reads TGTGCCAGCAGCTTAGCCGTTTCGTACGAGCAGTACTTC. The chain has TRBV7-9 and TRBJ2-7; no firm D call. This CDR3 contains 13 residues. Trimming cost V 0 bases and J 4 bases, with 7 bases left between them. Germline V gene lookup returns CDR1 SEHNR and CDR2 FQNEAQ (reference sequence). Filled out from reference TRBV7-9 and TRBJ2-7, the complete variable domain reads DTGVSQNPRHKITKRGQNVTFRCDPISEHNRLYWYRQTLGQGPEFLTYFQNEAQLEKSRLLSDRFSAERPKGSFSTLEIQRTEQGDSAMYLCASSLAVSYEQYFGPGTRLTVT.

Regarding this clone: Germline is not matched at one junction end, which may reflect a read error. V is TRBV7-9 and J is TRBJ2-3; 7 bases are a match to TRBD1. The CDR3 extends over 14 amino acids. Germline V gives CDR1 SEHNR, CDR2 FQNEAQ (reference sequence). The CDR3 bases are TGCGCCAGCAGTGGACGGACAGGTGGGGATACGCAGTATTTT. It specifies CASSGRTGGDTQYF.

This clone was counted only a few times. This sequence joins TRBV11-2 and TRBJ2-3, with 7 bases lining up with TRBD2. V dropped 7 bases and J dropped 2; count of bases not matched to a gene: 15. Looked up from germline, CDR1 is SGHAT and CDR2 is FQNNGV. The CDR3 runs 17 residues. The CDR3 loop reads CASIDKRASGVTDTQYF. DNA for the CDR3: TGTGCCAGCATCGATAAGAGGGCTAGCGGAGTCACAGATACGCAGTATTTT.

The rearrangement joins TRBV5-1 to TRBJ2-1; perhaps TRBD1 as D (5 bases). From germline, CDR1 is SGHRS and CDR2 YFSETQ. Trimming shortened V by 0 bases and J by 9 bases, and 13 bases separated the two germline ends. The CDR3 contains 14 residues. The CDR3 bases are TGCGCCAGCAGCTTGGGGCAGGGAATGGGTGAGCAGTTCTTC. This codes for CASSLGQGMGEQFF.

This clone was detected a few times. The chain joins TRBV28 to TRBJ2-1, with 7 bases aligning to TRBD2. This CDR3 region has 15 residues. Per germline, CDR1 MDHEN and CDR2 SYDVKM. With V trimmed by 5 bases and J by 4 bases, 8 bases remained unmatched. The CDR3 sequence is CASSPAEAGYNEQFF. The CDR3 DNA reads as TGTGCCAGCAGTCCAGCGGAAGCGGGGTACAATGAGCAGTTCTTC.

This clone was seen only a few times. The chain employs TRBV6-5 and TRBJ2-4, with 8 nucleotides matching TRBD2. Germline values: CDR1 MNHEY, CDR2 SVGAGI. This CDR3 region has 14 residues. The V and J ends lost 5 bases and 8 bases, in that order; junction bases with no gene match: 8. In DNA form, the CDR3 reads TGTGCCAGCAGTCAGAAGCGGGAGCGGCACATTCAGTACTTC. Residues: CASSQKRERHIQYF.

This clone occurred a few times. V usage is TRBV5-3 and J usage is TRBJ2-1, with unresolved D. TRBV5-3 is filed as an ORF, its function uncertain. The ends were cut back, 2 bases at V and 8 bases at J, with 14 bases in the middle. The CDR3 is 14 residues long. The CDR3 DNA is TGTGCCAGAAGCTTAGACACCGGTTTGTATGAGCAGTTCTTC. Translation: CARSLDTGLYEQFF.

This clone has more than one count but fewer than ten. The chain employs TRBV18 and TRBJ2-1; maybe TRBD2 (5 bases). V dropped 0 bases and J dropped 4 bases, with 16 bases sitting between them. CDR1 and CDR2 (germline): KGHSH, LQKENI. The CDR3 consists of 17 residues. The CDR3 bases are TGTGCCAGCTCACCACCCCCGAGGGTATCCACATACAATGAGCAGTTCTTC. Its protein is CASSPPPRVSTYNEQFF.

The CDR3 sequence: CASSRAQGEETQYF. In nucleotides, the CDR3 is TGTGCCAGCAGCCGAGCACAGGGAGAGGAGACCCAGTACTTC. This chain uses TRBV7-3 with TRBJ2-5; weak D call: TRBD1 (6 bases). V lost 5 bases, J lost 5 bases, and 15 bases lay in between. The CDR3 is made up of 14 amino acids. Looked up from germline, CDR1 is SGHTA and CDR2 is FQGTGA.

The table lists this clone with a few counts. The chain carries TRBV7-3 and TRBJ1-4; TRBD1 might be the D (5 bases). Germline values: CDR1 SGHTA, CDR2 FQGTGA. This CDR3 spans 16 amino acids. Trimming stripped 2 bases from V and 2 bases from J, with 12 bases between. For the CDR3, the DNA is TGTGCCAGCAGCTTACAGGGCGGCCCTACTAATGAAAAACTGTTTTTT. It codes for CASSLQGGPTNEKLFF.

The chain uses TRBV19 and TRBJ2-2; 9 bases map to TRBD2. The trim removed 6 bases at V and 7 bases at J, leaving 9 bases unmatched. This CDR3 spans 15 amino acids. The germline V gene encodes CDR1 LNHDA and CDR2 SQIVND (reference sequence). The CDR3 reads CASSPAGGPGGELFF. CDR3 nucleotide sequence: TGTGCCAGTAGCCCCGCGGGAGGGCCGGGCGGGGAGCTGTTTTTT.

The chain employs TRBV7-2 and TRBJ1-2; D is possibly TRBD1 (6 bases). Trimming removed 5 bases from V and 4 bases from J, with 11 bases in between. Germline CDR1 reads SGHTA; CDR2 reads FQGNSA. This CDR3 has 13 amino acids. CDR3 in DNA: TGTGCCAGCAGCAAGGACAGAGGCTATGGCTACACCTTC. Amino acids: CASSKDRGYGYTF.

This clone has just a few counts. The CDR3 is CASRKREGLNEQFF. The CDR3 nucleotides read TGTGCCAGTAGGAAGCGGGAGGGCCTAAATGAGCAGTTCTTC. The chain carries TRBV19 and TRBJ2-1, with TRBD2 identical over 10 bases. The length of the CDR3 is 14 residues. V was pared by 6 bases and J by 7 bases, with 6 bases of the junction left unmatched. The germline gives CDR1 LNHDA, CDR2 SQIVND (reference sequence).

The V and J genes are TRBV19 and TRBJ2-2, with D possibly being TRBD2 (6 bases). The ends were cut back, 9 bases at V and 0 bases at J, with 14 bases in the middle. The germline CDR1 and CDR2 sequences are LNHDA and SQIVND (reference sequence). The CDR3 is 15 amino acids. The CDR3 loop is CASTRAGPNTGELFF. CDR3 nucleotides: TGTGCCAGCACAAGGGCGGGACCGAACACCGGGGAGCTGTTTTTT.

The V call is TRBV25-1, the J call TRBJ2-3; a weak D match, TRBD2 (6 bases). This CDR3 has 16 amino acids. V lost 1 base and J lost 1, with 12 bases in between. Looked up from germline, CDR1 is MGHDK and CDR2 is SYGVNS. CDR3 DNA: TGTGCCAGCAGTGAATTGTTCGGGACTGGCACAGATACGCAGTATTTT. This translates into CASSELFGTGTDTQYF.

The chain employs TRBV28 and TRBJ2-1, with D perhaps TRBD2 (6 bases). Germline CDR1 is MDHEN and CDR2 is SYDVKM. This CDR3 region has 15 residues. V was pared by 3 bases and J by 9 bases, with 18 bases between. The CDR3 sequence: CASSLLGGDPAEQFF. The CDR3 bases are TGTGCCAGCAGTTTGTTAGGCGGGGATCCGGCTGAGCAGTTCTTC.

The rearrangement joins TRBV13 to TRBJ2-1; no reliable D call. Trimming took 6 bases from V and 5 from J, leaving 14 bases between them. The germline V gene has CDR1 PRHDT and CDR2 FYEKMQ (reference sequence). This CDR3 contains 14 residues. The CDR3 sequence: CASSIRRGNNEQFF. The DNA for the CDR3 is TGTGCCAGCAGTATTAGGCGCGGTAACAATGAGCAGTTCTTC.

The chain employs TRBV5-1 and TRBJ1-1; no clear D gene. CDR3 length: 14 residues. The ends were cut back, 2 bases at V and 6 bases at J, with 14 bases in the middle. CDR1 is SGHRS, CDR2 YFSETQ, per germline. DNA of the CDR3: TGCGCCAGCAGCTTCGGGAGTTCCGCTCCTGAAGCTTTCTTT. This sequence encodes CASSFGSSAPEAFF. The full variable domain, its missing parts supplied by reference TRBV5-1 and TRBJ1-1, is KAGVTQTPRYLIKTRGQQVTLSCSPISGHRSVSWYQQTPGQGLQFLFEYFSETQRNKGNFPGRFSGRQFSNSRSEMNVSTLELGDSALYLCASSFGSSAPEAFFGQGTRLTVV.

This clone showed up just a few times. The chain is built from TRBV14 and TRBJ2-1; 9 bases line up with TRBD2. The V and J ends lost 6 bases and 13 bases, in that order; junction bases with no gene match: 13. The germline V gene encodes CDR1 SGHDN and CDR2 FVKESK. The CDR3 runs 14 residues. The CDR3: CASRLAGLQPLQFF. The CDR3 DNA reads TGTGCCAGCAGACTAGCGGGCCTTCAACCTCTTCAGTTCTTC.

The genes are TRBV7-9 and TRBJ2-7, with TRBD2 as a possible D gene (6 bases). Germline V gene lookup returns CDR1 SEHNR and CDR2 FQNEAQ (reference sequence). This CDR3 contains 14 residues. Trimming removed 2 bases from V and 5 bases from J, with 13 bases in between. CDR3 sequence reads: CASSLSGREDEQYF. The DNA for the CDR3 is TGTGCCAGCAGCTTATCGGGCAGGGAGGACGAGCAGTACTTC. Full variable domain (missing parts from reference TRBV7-9 and TRBJ2-7): DTGVSQNPRHKITKRGQNVTFRCDPISEHNRLYWYRQTLGQGPEFLTYFQNEAQLEKSRLLSDRFSAERPKGSFSTLEIQRTEQGDSAMYLCASSLSGREDEQYFGPGTRLTVT.

This clone has a handful of counts. The rearrangement uses TRBV27 and TRBJ1-1; TRBD1 might be the D (5 bases). V dropped 6 bases and J dropped 1 base, with 15 bases sitting between them. CDR3 length equals 15 residues. The germline CDR1 and CDR2 sequences are MNHEY and SMNVEV (reference sequence). The CDR3 DNA is TGTGCCAGCAGCCCCAGGGTAGGTGAGAACACTGAAGCTTTCTTT. This translates into CASSPRVGENTEAFF.

V usage is TRBV11-2 and J usage is TRBJ2-7; possible D gene TRBD2, 6 bases. The CDR3 has 15 residues. The germline V gene has CDR1 SGHAT and CDR2 FQNNGV. V lost 5 bases to trimming and J lost 2 bases, with 16 bases between them. The chain's CDR3 is CASSLGTSGTYEQYF. The CDR3 bases are TGTGCCAGCAGCCTAGGGACTTCCGGCACCTACGAGCAGTACTTC.

This clone occurred a few times. Other DNA sequences from this sample encode an identical CDR3 as well. This chain links TRBV4-2 with TRBJ1-5, with a possible D match to TRBD1 (6 bases). Germline V gene data show CDR1 as LGHNA and CDR2 as YNFKEQ. The CDR3 contains 14 residues. V lost 0 bases to trimming and J lost 4 bases, with 7 bases between them. CDR3 bases: TGTGCCAGCAGCCAAGACAGGGGTAATCAGCCCCAGCATTTT. It translates to CASSQDRGNQPQHF.

The chain links TRBV5-1 to TRBJ2-3; D remains ambiguous. Germline V CDR1 and CDR2: SGHRS, YFSETQ. V was trimmed by 2 bases and J by 0 bases, leaving 10 bases between them. The CDR3 loop spans 15 amino acids. The CDR3 reads CASSFTPGSTDTQYF. The CDR3 bases are TGCGCCAGCAGCTTTACCCCTGGCAGCACAGATACGCAGTATTTT.

The sample holds a few counts of this clone. The J gene is TRBJ2-4, the V gene TRBV29-1; possible D gene TRBD2, 5 bases. The V end lost 4 bases, the J end lost 4 bases, and 8 bases lay between the germline ends. CDR3 length: 12 residues. Germline values: CDR1 SQVTM, CDR2 ANQGSEA. CDR3 bases: TGCAGCGTTGCGTGGGAGAAAAACATTCAGTACTTC. Its translation is CSVAWEKNIQYF.

The rearrangement joins TRBV19 to TRBJ2-7; possibly TRBD1 for D (5 bases). V was shortened by 5 bases and J by 11 bases, with 22 bases between the two germline ends. Germline CDR1 reads LNHDA; CDR2 reads SQIVND (reference sequence). The CDR3 has 14 amino acids. The CDR3 coding sequence is TGTGCCAGTAGTTTGAAGATTTCTACAGGACGGGAGTACTTC. Protein: CASSLKISTGREYF.

This clone has only a few counts. Other nucleotide sequences from this sample produce the same CDR3. The chain employs TRBV18 and TRBJ2-7; 8 bases fit TRBD2. The CDR3 extends over 14 amino acids. The V gene's germline CDR1 is KGHSH and CDR2 LQKENI. V shed 2 bases and J 0 bases; nucleotides not matched to a gene: 0. As DNA, the CDR3 is TGTGCCAGCTCACCAGGGACTAGCTCCTACGAGCAGTACTTC. It yields the protein CASSPGTSSYEQYF.

This clone was observed a few times. J is TRBJ2-1 and V is TRBV21-1; TRBD2 is the table's D call and was not checked against the DNA. TRBV21-1 has pseudogene status. The CDR3 is 20 residues long. CDR3 sequence reads: CASSKVRRLAETRTYNEQFF. The DNA for the CDR3 is TGTGCCAGCAGCAAAGTAAGGAGACTAGCGGAAACACGTACCTACAATGAGCAGTTCTTC.